The 17 T cell receptor beta chains presented below share a single source sample, sequenced in a study of regulatory T cells. The antigens for these receptors are not known. The PCR used 52 TRBV and 13 TRBJ primers. Here immunoSEQ multiplex PCR was the method, and the copy in TCRdb shows in-frame clones only, minus some. The sample consists of around 29,000 clones, less than 95% of them appearing once. Findings and limits, study-wide: Hydrophobic residues at CDR3 positions 6 and 7 were enriched in conventional CD4+ T cells of CD3G-deficient patients.

Specimen: conventional CD4+ T cells sorted from blood. Receptors originate from a person between 18 and 30 years old with CD3G deficiency.

The chain carries TRBV28 and TRBJ1-1; D unresolved. In germline, CDR1 is MDHEN, CDR2 SYDVKM. This CDR3 comprises 13 residues. Trimming stripped 2 bases from V and 0 bases from J, with 4 bases between. CDR3 protein: CASSLRVNTEAFF. In DNA, the CDR3 is TGTGCCAGCAGTTTACGGGTGAACACTGAAGCTTTCTTT.

The chain couples TRBV7-2 to TRBJ1-1; TRBD1 is a possible D gene (6 bases). The V end lost 3 bases, the J end lost 4 bases, and 12 bases lay between the germline ends. Germline V gene data show CDR1 as SGHTA and CDR2 as FQGNSA. The CDR3 is 14 amino acids. CDR3: CASSFDRRGTEAFF. CDR3 DNA sequence: TGTGCCAGCAGCTTCGACAGGCGGGGCACTGAAGCTTTCTTT. The variable domain in full, completed from reference TRBV7-2 and TRBJ1-1, reads GAGVSQSPSNKVTEKGKDVELRCDPISGHTALYWYRQSLGQGLEFLIYFQGNSAPDKSGLPSDRFSAERTGGSVSTLTIQRTQQEDSAVYLCASSFDRRGTEAFFGQGTRLTVV.

The genes are TRBV6-1 and TRBJ2-7; possibly TRBD2 for D (6 bases). The CDR3 totals 17 residues. V lost 4 bases and J lost 3, with 22 bases in between. Per the germline V gene, CDR1 is MNHNS and CDR2 is SASEGT. Written as DNA, the CDR3 is TGTGCCAGCAGTGCCCGGGCTGGCGGGACCCTCTACTACGAGCAGTACTTC. Translation gives CASSARAGGTLYYEQYF.

The V call is TRBV7-6, the J call TRBJ2-3, with D unresolved. Germline assignment: CDR1 SGHVS and CDR2 FNYEAQ. CDR3 length equals 13 residues. Trimming took off 2 bases at V and 4 bases at J, with 7 bases between the two ends. The CDR3 here is CASSLRAADTQYF. The DNA of the CDR3 is TGTGCCAGCAGCTTACGGGCGGCAGATACGCAGTATTTT.

The V gene is TRBV6-6, the J gene TRBJ2-6, with 9 bases identical to TRBD2. This CDR3 spans 16 amino acids. J lost 3 bases, V lost 8 bases, and 8 bases had no gene match. Germline lookup yields CDR1 MNHNY and CDR2 SVGAGI (reference sequence). In nucleotides, the CDR3 is TGTGCCAGCTCTGACGGCGGGAGGGGTGGGGCCAACGTCCTGACTTTC. Translated, it gives CASSDGGRGGANVLTF.

This sequence joins TRBV5-1 and TRBJ2-6; tentatively, D is TRBD1 (5 bases). Trimming removed 2 bases at V and 0 bases at J, with 18 bases between. Germline lookup yields CDR1 SGHRS and CDR2 YFSETQ. The CDR3 spans 19 residues. DNA for the CDR3: TGCGCCAGCAGCTTTGGGGCTGGGTTCCCTACCTCTGGGGCCAACGTCCTGACTTTC. Translating gives CASSFGAGFPTSGANVLTF.

The gene calls are TRBV6-6 and TRBJ2-1, with 12 positions matching TRBD2. V trimming: 0 bases; J trimming: 6 bases; junction bases outside the gene matches: 0. The CDR3 is 15 residues long. From germline, CDR1 is MNHNY and CDR2 SVGAGI (reference sequence). CDR3 sequence reads: CASSYSGLAGNEQFF. CDR3 nucleotide sequence: TGTGCCAGCAGTTACTCGGGACTAGCGGGCAATGAGCAGTTCTTC.

The rearrangement uses TRBV5-1 and TRBJ2-2; TRBD2 agrees at 11 bases. V shed 0 bases, J shed 0 bases, and the junction held 16 bases outside the gene matches. The CDR3 contains 22 residues. Germline V CDR1 and CDR2: SGHRS, YFSETQ. CDR3 protein: CASSLEDRLRLAGGPNTGELFF. The CDR3 DNA reads as TGCGCCAGCAGCTTGGAAGACAGACTAAGGCTAGCGGGGGGTCCGAACACCGGGGAGCTGTTTTTT.

The chain couples TRBV29-1 to TRBJ2-5; 7 bases map to TRBD2. The junction had 9 bases not matched to a gene; V was cut back by 3 bases and J by 5 bases. The length of the CDR3 is 14 residues. Per the germline V gene, CDR1 is SQVTM and CDR2 is ANQGSEA. CDR3: CSVEGTTEVETQYF. CDR3 in DNA: TGCAGCGTTGAGGGGACTACCGAGGTCGAGACCCAGTACTTC.

The chain recombines TRBV4-1 with TRBJ1-2, with unresolved D. This CDR3 spans 14 amino acids. Deletions cut 4 bases from V and 4 bases from J, with 13 bases between. The germline gives CDR1 MGHRA, CDR2 YSYEKL. The CDR3 loop reads CASSPDTLSYGYTF. The CDR3 bases are TGCGCCAGCAGCCCCGACACGCTTTCCTATGGCTACACCTTC.

This clone was detected a few times. The genes are TRBV6-1 and TRBJ2-1, with a possible D match to TRBD2 (6 bases). The ends were cut back, 5 bases at V and 3 bases at J, with 14 bases in the middle. There are 15 residues in the CDR3. CDR1 and CDR2 (germline): MNHNS, SASEGT. Here the CDR3 reads CASSSFSGIYNEQFF. The CDR3 DNA follows: TGTGCCAGCAGTTCCTTTAGCGGCATCTACAATGAGCAGTTCTTC.

The V gene is TRBV2, the J gene TRBJ2-5; D call uncertain. The J call may be mistaken, given a closer DNA end match to TRBJ2-7. CDR3 size: 14 residues. Germline CDR1 is SNHLY and CDR2 is FYNNEI. CDR3 sequence: CASSEEGGSYEQYF. In DNA form, the CDR3 reads TGTGCCAGCAGTGAGGAAGGCGGTTCCTACGAGCAGTACTTC.

The chain links TRBV30 to TRBJ2-7; no clear D gene. CDR1 is GTSNPN, CDR2 SVGIG, per germline (reference sequence). V shed 0 bases and J shed 3 bases, with 9 bases lying between them. The CDR3 loop spans 13 amino acids. The CDR3 protein is CAWSVTGFYEQYF. CDR3 DNA: TGTGCCTGGAGTGTAACCGGTTTCTACGAGCAGTACTTC.

This rearrangement joins TRBV28 to TRBJ1-1, with 7 bases aligning to TRBD1. The V and J ends lost 3 bases and 10 bases, in that order; junction bases with no gene match: 14. Germline CDR1 is MDHEN and CDR2 is SYDVKM. The CDR3 is made up of 15 amino acids. CDR3 region: CASSLASPLQGRAFF. DNA of the CDR3: TGTGCCAGCAGTTTGGCCTCCCCCCTACAGGGGCGAGCTTTCTTT.

The chain has TRBV27 and TRBJ1-1; tentatively, D is TRBD1 (5 bases). Deletions cut 5 bases from V and 0 bases from J, with 7 bases between. The length of the CDR3 is 13 residues. Germline V gene data show CDR1 as MNHEY and CDR2 as SMNVEV (reference sequence). The chain's CDR3 is CASSRQLNTEAFF. The CDR3 region has the DNA TGTGCCAGCAGTCGACAGCTGAACACTGAAGCTTTCTTT.

CDR3 coding DNA: TGTGCCAGCACTCAAAGGGGGGGCGCGGGCTATGGCTACACCTTC. It specifies CASTQRGGAGYGYTF. This chain joins TRBV6-1 and TRBJ1-2; perhaps TRBD1 as D (6 bases). Trimming took 7 bases from V and 4 from J, leaving 19 bases between them. CDR3 length: 15 amino acids. Germline CDR1 reads MNHNS; CDR2 reads SASEGT.

The rearrangement uses TRBV27 and TRBJ2-3; 9 bases align to TRBD1. V shed 5 bases, J shed 10 bases, and the junction held 7 bases outside the gene matches. This CDR3 comprises 13 residues. Germline V CDR1 and CDR2: MNHEY, SMNVEV (reference sequence). The CDR3 is CASSRQGVYSQYF. In DNA form, the CDR3 reads TGTGCCAGCAGTCGACAGGGGGTGTATTCGCAGTATTTT.